This T cell receptor (beta chain) came from a study of identical twins. All donors comprised healthy Caucasians. This clonotype was observed a handful of times. No antigen is known for it. Notes on the study in general: Out-of-frame beta sequences exhibited a weaker degree of excess twin sharing.

V shed 5 bases and J shed 1 base, with 12 bases lying between them. The V gene's germline CDR1 is LGHNA and CDR2 YNFKEQ. The CDR3 has 14 residues. TCRdb ran MiXCR on the 5' RACE reads and lists one entry per CDR3 protein. The sample consists of about 450,000 distinct CDR3 sequences, roughly 18% of them appearing once. The chain carries TRBV4-2 and TRBJ2-7; D is perhaps TRBD1 (6 bases). The TCR comes from a man over 45 in good health. Material: naive T cells sorted from blood. CDR3 sequence: CASSTGRPSYEQYF. CDR3 sequence (DNA): TGTGCCAGCAGCACAGGGCGACCTTCCTACGAGCAGTACTTC.